This T cell receptor (beta chain) derives from a study of PD-L1 blockade in urothelial cancer. Specified time point: pretreatment peripheral blood. In its sample, this clone was seen a few times. Some clones are missing from TCRdb's copy, which holds only in-frame ones; the method was immunoSEQ multiplex PCR. Found here are 85,000 to 90,000 clones, roughly nine tenths of them singletons; the top ten hold about 1%. Germline V gene sequence: CDR1 SGHAT, CDR2 FQNNGV. Trimming cost V 4 bases and J 4 bases, with 17 bases left between them. The CDR3 has 15 residues. This TCR came from a woman aged 80 or over with urothelial cancer. This specimen was PBMCs, taken around atezolizumab (anti-PD-L1) treatment. J is TRBJ2-7 and V is TRBV11-2; TRBD2 is a possible D gene (6 bases). CDR3 nucleotide sequence: TGTGCCAGCAGCTCCCTGCCCGCCGCGGGGTACGAGCAGTACTTC. Amino acids: CASSSLPAAGYEQYF. Full variable domain (rest looked up from reference TRBV11-2 and TRBJ2-7): EAGVAQSPRYKIIEKRQSVAFWCNPISGHATLYWYQQILGQGPKLLIQFQNNGVVDDSQLPKDRFSAERLKGVDSTLKIQPAKLEDSAVYLCASSSLPAAGYEQYFGPGTRLTVT.